The T cell receptor beta chain under discussion was sequenced for a study of T cell responses to AZD1222 COVID-19 vaccine. Findings of the study overall: The study reported that nearly half of spike-specific TCRs target unmutated variant regions.

Germline-derived CDR1 and CDR2 are DFQATT and SNEGSKA (reference sequence). Trimming took 3 bases from V and 3 from J, leaving 11 bases between them. CDR3 size: 14 residues. To note about this clone: Its target is not known.

Using immunoSEQ multiplex PCR, the repertoire was profiled, and TCRdb retains in-frame clones only, with some absent. This table has just under 85,000 clones, roughly 82% appearing once. The receptor's source is an adult in good health. J is TRBJ2-2 and V is TRBV20-1; D perhaps matches TRBD1 (5 bases). The starting material was peripheral blood, obtained on day 0 of AZD1222 vaccination. CDR3 loop: CSASDRQYTGELFF. CDR3 in DNA: TGCAGTGCTAGTGACCGACAGTACACCGGGGAGCTGTTTTTT.